Listed below are T cell receptor beta chains from one sample, sequenced in a study of cytomegalovirus exposure and HLA in healthy donors. Only in-frame clones appear in the TCRdb table, and some are missing; sequencing was by immunoSEQ multiplex PCR. The sample has 150,000 to 200,000 clones, 90% to 97% seen once. Sequencing was carried out using PBMCs. The receptors stem from a young woman in good health and CMV-seronegative. Each CDR3 is given with its conserved first and last residue. D genes are given only for firm matches. The size field is filled for only some rows; it gives once, few, many or a size class.

CDR3nt: TGTGCCAGCAGCCGTATTGCGTACGAGCAGTACTTC; CDR3aa: CASSRIAYEQYF; v_gene: TRBV7-9; abundance: -; d_gene: -; j_gene: TRBJ2-7
CDR3nt: TGTGCCTGGAGCCAGGGGTTGGCTGGAGAGACCCAGTACTTC; CDR3aa: CAWSQGLAGETQYF; v_gene: TRBV30; abundance: -; d_gene: -; j_gene: TRBJ2-5
CDR3nt: TGTGCCAGCTCCCCCCGGGAGGGGGCCGGTGGCTACACCTTC; CDR3aa: CASSPREGAGGYTF; v_gene: TRBV18; abundance: -; d_gene: TRBD1; j_gene: TRBJ1-2
CDR3nt: TGCGCCAGCAGCTTCGGGACAGGGCGCATGAACACTGAAGCTTTCTTT; CDR3aa: CASSFGTGRMNTEAFF; v_gene: TRBV5-1; abundance: once; d_gene: TRBD1; j_gene: TRBJ1-1
CDR3nt: TGTGCCAGCAACCATCTCCCTAGCGGGGGGATGGCTGAGCAGTTCTTC; CDR3aa: CASNHLPSGGMAEQFF; v_gene: TRBV6-6; abundance: -; d_gene: TRBD2; j_gene: TRBJ2-1
CDR3nt: TGTGCCAGTAGCCCGACACGCCCTAACTCTGGGGCCAACGTCCTGACTTTC; CDR3aa: CASSPTRPNSGANVLTF; v_gene: TRBV19; abundance: -; d_gene: -; j_gene: TRBJ2-6
CDR3nt: TGTGCCAGCAGAGCCGCCGCGTATGGCTACACCTTC; CDR3aa: CASRAAAYGYTF; v_gene: TRBV6-1; abundance: -; d_gene: -; j_gene: TRBJ1-2
CDR3nt: TGTGCCAGCAGTCCGACAGGGATGGCTCAGCCCCAGCATTTT; CDR3aa: CASSPTGMAQPQHF; v_gene: TRBV2; abundance: -; d_gene: TRBD1; j_gene: TRBJ1-5
CDR3nt: TGTGCCAGCAGTTTTGGGGACAGCGATCACGAGCAGTACTTC; CDR3aa: CASSFGDSDHEQYF; v_gene: TRBV27; abundance: -; d_gene: TRBD1; j_gene: TRBJ2-7
CDR3nt: TGTGCCAGCAGCTACGGGCAGGCGGGGAGGGAGCTGTTTTTT; CDR3aa: CASSYGQAGRELFF; v_gene: TRBV11-2; abundance: -; d_gene: -; j_gene: TRBJ2-2
CDR3nt: TGTGCCAGCTCCCAGGTCGCAGGTGAAAAACTGTTTTTT; CDR3aa: CASSQVAGEKLFF; v_gene: TRBV18; abundance: -; d_gene: -; j_gene: TRBJ1-4
CDR3nt: TGTGCCAGCAGTAGGCTAGCGGGGGGGCGCGATTCGGATACGCAGTATTTT; CDR3aa: CASSRLAGGRDSDTQYF; v_gene: TRBV7-2; abundance: -; d_gene: TRBD2; j_gene: TRBJ2-3
CDR3nt: TGTGCCAGCAGCCTTGATGTCAGCGGGGTTCAAGAGACCCAGTACTTC; CDR3aa: CASSLDVSGVQETQYF; v_gene: TRBV9; abundance: -; d_gene: TRBD2; j_gene: TRBJ2-5
CDR3nt: TGTGCCAGCAGCTCGATGGACAGGGGCGACATGAACACTGAAGCTTTCTTT; CDR3aa: CASSSMDRGDMNTEAFF; v_gene: TRBV7-2; abundance: -; d_gene: TRBD1; j_gene: TRBJ1-1
CDR3nt: TGTGCCAGCAGCCCGGGACTAGCGGGGAACACAGATACGCAGTATTTT; CDR3aa: CASSPGLAGNTDTQYF; v_gene: TRBV5-4; abundance: -; d_gene: TRBD2; j_gene: TRBJ2-3
CDR3nt: TGTGCCTGGAGTAGAGGGACAGGCAATGGCTACACCTTC; CDR3aa: CAWSRGTGNGYTF; v_gene: TRBV30; abundance: -; d_gene: TRBD1; j_gene: TRBJ1-2
CDR3nt: TGTGCCAGCAGCCCCGTTGGACAGAGCAATCAGCCCCAGCATTTT; CDR3aa: CASSPVGQSNQPQHF; v_gene: TRBV7-2; abundance: -; d_gene: -; j_gene: TRBJ1-5
CDR3nt: TGTGCCATCAGTGGCTGGACTAGCGGGAGTACGGACAATGAGCAGTTCTTC; CDR3aa: CAISGWTSGSTDNEQFF; v_gene: TRBV10-3; abundance: -; d_gene: TRBD2; j_gene: TRBJ2-1
CDR3nt: TGTGCCAGCAGTTTATCAACTAGCGGGGGGACCAATGAGCAGTTCTTC; CDR3aa: CASSLSTSGGTNEQFF; v_gene: TRBV27; abundance: -; d_gene: TRBD2; j_gene: TRBJ2-1
CDR3nt: TGTGCCAGCAGCCCAGGACAGCCGCCTCATGGCTACACCTTC; CDR3aa: CASSPGQPPHGYTF; v_gene: TRBV11-2; abundance: -; d_gene: -; j_gene: TRBJ1-2
CDR3nt: TGTGCCAGCTCACCTCGTTCGGGGGGTATGAGCACTGAAGCTTTCTTT; CDR3aa: CASSPRSGGMSTEAFF; v_gene: TRBV18; abundance: -; d_gene: -; j_gene: TRBJ1-1
CDR3nt: TGTGCCAGCAGCCCAAACAGGCTGAACACTGAAGCTTTCTTT; CDR3aa: CASSPNRLNTEAFF; v_gene: TRBV9; abundance: -; d_gene: -; j_gene: TRBJ1-1
CDR3nt: TGTGCCAGCAGTGAAGCGGACAGGGGGAAAGGACAGCCCCAGCATTTT; CDR3aa: CASSEADRGKGQPQHF; v_gene: TRBV6-1; abundance: -; d_gene: TRBD1; j_gene: TRBJ1-5
CDR3nt: TGTGCCAGCAGTCCAACGCCAGGAACACATGAAGCTTTCTTT; CDR3aa: CASSPTPGTHEAFF; v_gene: TRBV27; abundance: -; d_gene: -; j_gene: TRBJ1-1
CDR3nt: TGTGCCAGCAGCTTATCCGGCAGGGGCACCGGGGAGCTGTTTTTT; CDR3aa: CASSLSGRGTGELFF; v_gene: TRBV7-2; abundance: -; d_gene: -; j_gene: TRBJ2-2
CDR3nt: TGCGCCAGCAGCTTGTCCCAAACAGGGTGGGGCTCCTACGAGCAGTACTTC; CDR3aa: CASSLSQTGWGSYEQYF; v_gene: TRBV5-1; abundance: -; d_gene: -; j_gene: TRBJ2-7
CDR3nt: TGTGCCAGTAGTGACGGGGGGTGGACTTTCTTT; CDR3aa: CASSDGGWTFF; v_gene: TRBV19; abundance: few; d_gene: -; j_gene: TRBJ1-1
CDR3nt: TGTGCCAGCAGCTTGAGGACTAGCAGGAGTACTAGCACAGATACGCAGTATTTT; CDR3aa: CASSLRTSRSTSTDTQYF; v_gene: TRBV5-4; abundance: -; d_gene: TRBD2; j_gene: TRBJ2-3
CDR3nt: TGTGCCAGCAGCGCCCGGTTTGCGGGAAACACCATATATTTT; CDR3aa: CASSARFAGNTIYF; v_gene: TRBV9; abundance: once; d_gene: -; j_gene: TRBJ1-3
CDR3nt: TGTGCCAGCAGCTCAATGGCATTCAATCAGCCCCAGCATTTT; CDR3aa: CASSSMAFNQPQHF; v_gene: TRBV7-2; abundance: -; d_gene: -; j_gene: TRBJ1-5
CDR3nt: TGTGCCAGCAGCGTAGCCCCCGCCCGGTACTACGAGCAGTACTTC; CDR3aa: CASSVAPARYYEQYF; v_gene: TRBV9; abundance: -; d_gene: -; j_gene: TRBJ2-7
CDR3nt: TGTGCCAGCAGCTTAGCGCATGGCACTCAGCCCCAGCATTTT; CDR3aa: CASSLAHGTQPQHF; v_gene: TRBV7-9; abundance: -; d_gene: -; j_gene: TRBJ1-5
CDR3nt: TGTGCCAGCAGTAAAGAGCGGGGGGGCGGTTACAATGAGCAGTTCTTC; CDR3aa: CASSKERGGGYNEQFF; v_gene: TRBV6-1; abundance: -; d_gene: TRBD2; j_gene: TRBJ2-1
CDR3nt: TGTGCCAGCAGCCCCAGCGACAGGTTCCCTAACTATGGCTACACCTTC; CDR3aa: CASSPSDRFPNYGYTF; v_gene: TRBV9; abundance: -; d_gene: -; j_gene: TRBJ1-2
CDR3nt: TGTGCCAGCAGCCGTCGGGATATCTCCACTGAAGCTTTCTTT; CDR3aa: CASSRRDISTEAFF; v_gene: TRBV7-2; abundance: -; d_gene: -; j_gene: TRBJ1-1
CDR3nt: TGTGCCAGCAGCCCCCGAGGGGGGAACACTGAAGCTTTCTTT; CDR3aa: CASSPRGGNTEAFF; v_gene: TRBV7-2; abundance: -; d_gene: -; j_gene: TRBJ1-1
CDR3nt: TGCGCCAGCAGCCAAGAAGTGGGGACTAGCGGGGTCAATGAGCAGTTCTTC; CDR3aa: CASSQEVGTSGVNEQFF; v_gene: TRBV4-1; abundance: -; d_gene: TRBD2; j_gene: TRBJ2-1